Sequencing of this TCR beta chain was carried out in a study of Tregs in tolerant kidney transplant recipients. Study observations and caveats: Biological reproducibility was not directly addressed in this study. Validation in larger populations is needed because few patients were studied.

Thawed PBMCs were FACS-sorted into unstimulated CD4+CD25+CD127- regulatory T cells, CD4+CD25- non-regulatory cells, CD4 and CD8 cells. As to this clone: Its antigen is still unknown.

Profiled with immunoSEQ multiplex PCR; TCRdb holds only in-frame clones, not every one. The repertoire includes fewer than 80,000 clones, 95% to 98% of them detected once, and about 0.61% sits in the top ten. Sample: CD4+ T cells from blood, taken before the transplant. The sequence derives from a human donor who received a combined kidney and bone marrow transplant.

In DNA, the CDR3 is TGTGCCACCAGCAGGGGGCAAGTTAACTGGCCCCAGCATTTT. Amino acids: CATSRGQVNWPQHF. This rearrangement joins TRBV15 to TRBJ1-5, with D maybe TRBD1 (5 bases). CDR1 and CDR2 from the germline V gene are LNHNV and YYDKDF (reference sequence). Trimming removed 3 bases from V and 9 bases from J, with 15 bases in between. The CDR3 contains 14 residues.